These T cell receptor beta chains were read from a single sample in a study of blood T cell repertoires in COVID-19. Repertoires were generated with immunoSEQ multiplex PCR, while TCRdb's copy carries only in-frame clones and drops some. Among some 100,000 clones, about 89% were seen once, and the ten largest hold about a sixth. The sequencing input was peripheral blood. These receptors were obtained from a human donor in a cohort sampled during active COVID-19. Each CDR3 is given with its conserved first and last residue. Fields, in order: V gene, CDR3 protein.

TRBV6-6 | CASREQGHGYTF
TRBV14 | CASSQDRGAEQYF
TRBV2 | CASDTTVTDTQYF
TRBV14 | CASSPTGSGANVLTF
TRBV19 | CASSTTTGGPDTEAFF
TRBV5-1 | CASSLEGTQPQHF
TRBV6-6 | CASNAGTELQGAEAFF
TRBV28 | CASRPAAGTGDNERFF
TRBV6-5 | CASTQGAGELFF
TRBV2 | CASSEILEKLFF
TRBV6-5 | CAVLIFSPLHF
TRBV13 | CASSPSGVSGANVLTF
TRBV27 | CASSAQEGAGQPQHF
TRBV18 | CASSPVAGLAFGKNIQYF
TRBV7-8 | CASRPGQGHEQYF
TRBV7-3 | CASSPTGAGSDEQFF
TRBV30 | CAWARQGGGYTF
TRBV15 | CATSTGDRGREKLFF
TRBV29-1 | CSGGLAGGIDTQYF
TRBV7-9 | CASSLGLAGGTDTQYF